One sample yielded the 14 T cell receptor beta chains listed below, sequenced in a study of T cell responses to AZD1222 COVID-19 vaccine. Produced via immunoSEQ multiplex PCR; TCRdb's table is partial and in-frame only. The sample contains approximately 150,000 clones, 94% of which appear only once. The source material was peripheral blood, sampled on day 0 of AZD1222 vaccination. These receptors came from an adult in good health.

Only one count was recorded for this clone. The chain is built from TRBV6-5 and TRBJ2-5, with 8 bases identical to TRBD2. CDR3 length: 15 amino acids. CDR1 is MNHEY, CDR2 SVGAGI, per germline. J was trimmed by 7 bases and V by 6 bases; bases with no gene match: 13. The CDR3 is CASRTSGQRGRTQYF. The CDR3 DNA reads as TGTGCCAGCAGGACCTCGGGGCAGCGGGGGAGGACCCAGTACTTC.

V and J are TRBV27 and TRBJ2-7, with TRBD1 matching over 8 bases. V was pared by 6 bases and J by 3 bases, with 1 base of the junction left unmatched. The CDR3 spans 12 residues. Germline V gene lookup returns CDR1 MNHEY and CDR2 SMNVEV (reference sequence). The CDR3 loop reads CASRGQGYEQYV. The CDR3 DNA sequence: TGTGCCAGCAGAGGACAGGGCTACGAGCAGTACGTC.

This chain links TRBV3-1 (or the pseudogene TRBV3-2) with TRBJ2-5; TRBD2 matches at 13 bases. Trimming removed 5 bases from V and 5 bases from J; junction bases left unmatched: 5. Germline CDR1 LGHDT, CDR2 YNNKEL (reference sequence). This CDR3 contains 15 residues. The CDR3 coding sequence is TGTGCCAGCAGCGCACTAGCGGGAGGGCGGGAGACCCAGTACTTC. It yields the protein CASSALAGGRETQYF.

V and J are TRBV5-1 and TRBJ2-2; possible D gene TRBD1, 5 bases. Germline loops: CDR1 SGHRS, CDR2 YFSETQ. The germline V and J ends were trimmed by 1 base and 1 base, with 8 bases remaining between them. This CDR3 region has 15 residues. CDR3 sequence (DNA): TGCGCCAGCAGCTTGAGTCAGGGGAACACCGGGGAGCTGTTTTTT. This gives the protein CASSLSQGNTGELFF.

The genes are TRBV5-8 and TRBJ1-2; the D is unclear. CDR3 length: 14 residues. Germline V gives CDR1 SGHTS, CDR2 YDEGEE. V was trimmed by 4 bases and J by 10 bases, leaving 20 bases between them. The CDR3 DNA reads as TGTGCCAGCAGCCCTCGTTATAGCCCAATTGACTACACCTTC. Encoded protein: CASSPRYSPIDYTF. Using reference TRBV5-8 and TRBJ1-2 for the parts outside the CDR3, the full variable domain is EAGVTQSPTHLIKTRGQQATLRCSPISGHTSVYWYQQALGLGLQFLLWYDEGEERNRGNFPPRFSGRQFPNYSSELNVNALELEDSALYLCASSPRYSPIDYTFGSGTRLTVV.

This chain connects TRBV6-2 or TRBV6-3 to TRBJ2-1; the match to TRBD2 covers 7 bases. The CDR3 has 12 amino acids. With V trimmed by 5 bases and J by 9 bases, 4 bases remained unmatched. Germline loops: CDR1 MNHEY, CDR2 SVGEGT. As DNA, the CDR3 is TGTGCCAGCAGTCGGCGGGAGAGTGAGCAGTTCTTC. It codes for CASSRRESEQFF.

The chain links TRBV3-1 (or the pseudogene TRBV3-2) to TRBJ1-6; D is undetermined. The ends were cut back, 4 bases at V and 5 bases at J, with 15 bases in the middle. The germline V gene encodes CDR1 LGHDT and CDR2 YNNKEL (reference sequence). CDR3 length: 16 amino acids. CDR3: CASSLSGMGNNSPLHF. The DNA for the CDR3 is TGTGCCAGCAGCCTCTCTGGGATGGGTAATAATTCACCCCTCCACTTT.

This clone is a singleton in its sample. The chain combines TRBV25-1 with TRBJ1-5, with TRBD1 as a possible D gene (5 bases). Germline CDR1 reads MGHDK; CDR2 reads SYGVNS. The CDR3 loop spans 15 amino acids. V lost 8 bases and J 3 bases, leaving 17 bases between the germline ends. This CDR3 reads CASAKRDGLNQPQHF. The CDR3 DNA reads as TGTGCCAGCGCGAAGAGGGACGGCCTCAATCAGCCCCAGCATTTT.

The rearrangement joins TRBV10-3 to TRBJ2-7; 8 bases are shared with TRBD1. Germline CDR1 and CDR2: ENHRY and SYGVKD. The CDR3 extends over 14 amino acids. With 5 bases clipped from V and 2 bases from J, the junction kept 5 bases outside the gene matches. This CDR3 is CAISPGQGAYEQYV. The CDR3 region has the DNA TGTGCCATCAGTCCCGGACAGGGCGCCTACGAGCAGTACGTC.

This chain connects TRBV19 to TRBJ1-2; tentatively, D is TRBD1 (6 bases). The V and J ends lost 4 bases and 2 bases respectively, with 14 bases between them. CDR1 and CDR2 (germline): LNHDA, SQIVND (reference sequence). The CDR3 totals 15 residues. CDR3 DNA sequence: TGTGCCAGTAGTACTACAGGGAATGAGAACTATGGCTACACCTTC. This gives the protein CASSTTGNENYGYTF.

This chain joins TRBV19 and TRBJ2-1; no clear D gene. This CDR3 is 12 amino acids long. Trimming took 3 bases from V and 11 from J, leaving 11 bases between them. Germline CDR1 reads LNHDA; CDR2 reads SQIVND (reference sequence). This chain's CDR3 is CASSMERNKQFF. CDR3 nucleotide sequence: TGTGCCAGTAGTATGGAGCGAAATAAGCAGTTCTTC.

The genes are TRBV5-1 and TRBJ2-3; TRBD2 agrees at 10 bases. The CDR3 has 15 residues. Germline loops: CDR1 SGHRS, CDR2 YFSETQ. Trimming at V came to 7 bases and at J to 6 bases, leaving 11 bases not matched to a gene. The CDR3 region has the DNA TGCGCCAGCCGTACTCTAGCGGGAGACTGGGATACGCAGTATTTT. Translating it yields CASRTLAGDWDTQYF.

The rearrangement uses TRBV27 and TRBJ2-7; D not certain. CDR1 and CDR2 from the germline V gene are MNHEY and SMNVEV (reference sequence). V was trimmed by 6 bases and J by 6 bases, leaving 15 bases between them. The CDR3 extends over 13 amino acids. The chain's CDR3 is CASSFRVGGEQYV. In DNA form, the CDR3 reads TGTGCCAGCAGCTTTCGGGTGGGTGGCGAGCAGTACGTC.

J is TRBJ2-1 and V is TRBV5-6; tentatively, D is TRBD2 (6 bases). Germline values: CDR1 SGHDT, CDR2 YYEEEE. V dropped 5 bases and J dropped 0 bases, with 18 bases sitting between them. The CDR3 totals 17 residues. In nucleotides, the CDR3 is TGTGCCAGCAGGTATTCGAACCCTAGCGCCTCCTACAATGAGCAGTTCTTC. Its protein is CASRYSNPSASYNEQFF.